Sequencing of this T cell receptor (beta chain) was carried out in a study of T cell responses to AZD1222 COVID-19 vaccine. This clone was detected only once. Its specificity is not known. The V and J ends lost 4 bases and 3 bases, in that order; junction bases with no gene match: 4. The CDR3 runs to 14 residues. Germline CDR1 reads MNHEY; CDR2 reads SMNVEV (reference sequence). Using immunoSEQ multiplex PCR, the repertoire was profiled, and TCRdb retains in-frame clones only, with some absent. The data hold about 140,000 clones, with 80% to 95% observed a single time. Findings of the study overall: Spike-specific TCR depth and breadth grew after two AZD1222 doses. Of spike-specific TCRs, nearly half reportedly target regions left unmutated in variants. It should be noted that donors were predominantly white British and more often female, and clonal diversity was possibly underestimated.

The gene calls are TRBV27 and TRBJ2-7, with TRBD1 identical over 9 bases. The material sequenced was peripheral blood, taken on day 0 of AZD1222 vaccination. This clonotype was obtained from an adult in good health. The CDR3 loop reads CASSSGTGHYEQYF. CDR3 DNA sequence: TGTGCCAGCAGTTCCGGGACAGGGCACTACGAGCAGTACTTC.